This T cell receptor (beta chain) was sequenced during a study of PD-1 blockade in classical Hodgkin lymphoma. This table comes from immunoSEQ multiplex PCR, and its TCRdb copy is limited to in-frame clones, with some not included. The sample holds approximately 59,000 clones, less than 95% seen once. The length of the CDR3 is 18 residues. Germline values: CDR1 SGDLS, CDR2 YYNGEE. The V and J ends lost 4 bases and 0 bases, in that order; junction bases with no gene match: 15. There was relapse after autologous stem cell transplantation in every patient, and there was variation in brentuximab vedotin exposure.

This clonotype was sampled from a human donor with classical Hodgkin lymphoma. This material consisted of peripheral blood mononuclear cells (PBMCs), taken before the second cycle of nivolumab. The chain has TRBV9 and TRBJ2-7, with TRBD2 identical over 8 bases. The CDR3 DNA reads TGTGCCAGCAGCCCACGTCCCGGGACTAGTATGACCTCCTACGAGCAGTACTTC. Translating gives CASSPRPGTSMTSYEQYF.